The present T cell receptor beta chain was sequenced within a study of cytomegalovirus exposure and HLA in healthy donors. Points on this clone: Its antigen is currently unknown.

Germline V CDR1 and CDR2: SNHLY, FYNNEI. The CDR3 has 14 amino acids. V lost 7 bases, J lost 0 bases, and 12 bases lay in between. Whole-study results and caveats: The study labeled 150 or so TCR beta chains cytomegalovirus-associated. A subsequent analysis found that TCR clusters from the first cohort also tended to co-occur in the 130 or so validation repertoires, with under 95% of cluster scores above 0.

Using immunoSEQ multiplex PCR, the repertoire was profiled, and TCRdb retains in-frame clones only, with some absent. Found here are 140,000 to 150,000 clones, over 90% of them singletons; the top ten hold about 1.7%. The receptor's source is a man aged 18 to 35 in good health and CMV-seropositive. The sample was PBMCs. The chain recombines TRBV2 with TRBJ2-5; unclear D gene. CDR3 protein: CASNGYTNQETQYF. CDR3 in DNA: TGTGCCAGCAACGGGTACACAAACCAAGAGACCCAGTACTTC.